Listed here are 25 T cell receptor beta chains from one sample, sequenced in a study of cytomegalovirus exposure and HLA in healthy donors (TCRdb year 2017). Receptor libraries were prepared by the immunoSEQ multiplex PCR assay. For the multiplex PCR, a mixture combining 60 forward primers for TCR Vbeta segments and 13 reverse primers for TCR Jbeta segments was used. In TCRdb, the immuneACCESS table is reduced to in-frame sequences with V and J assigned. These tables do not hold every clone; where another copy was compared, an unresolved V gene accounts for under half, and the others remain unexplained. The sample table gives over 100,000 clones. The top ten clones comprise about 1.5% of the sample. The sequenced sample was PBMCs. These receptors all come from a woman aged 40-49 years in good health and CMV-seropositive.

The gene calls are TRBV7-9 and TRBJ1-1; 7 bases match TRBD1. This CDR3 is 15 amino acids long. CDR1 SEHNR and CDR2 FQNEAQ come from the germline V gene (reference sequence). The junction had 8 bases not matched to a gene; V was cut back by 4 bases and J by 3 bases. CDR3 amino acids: CASSSRDSPYTEAFF. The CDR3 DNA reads TGTGCCAGCAGCTCCCGGGACAGCCCGTACACTGAAGCTTTCTTT.

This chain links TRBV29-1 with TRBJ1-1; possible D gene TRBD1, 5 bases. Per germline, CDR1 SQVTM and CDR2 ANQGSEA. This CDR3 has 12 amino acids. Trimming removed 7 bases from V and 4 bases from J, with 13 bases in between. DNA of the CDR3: TGCAGCGCTTCCGGGGGGGGCACTGAAGCTTTCTTT. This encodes CSASGGGTEAFF.

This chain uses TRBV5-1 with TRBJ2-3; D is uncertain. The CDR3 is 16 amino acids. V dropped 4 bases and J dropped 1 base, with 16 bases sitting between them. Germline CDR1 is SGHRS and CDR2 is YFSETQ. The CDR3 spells CASSPIFEARTDTQYF. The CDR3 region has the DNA TGCGCCAGCAGCCCCATATTTGAAGCGCGCACAGATACGCAGTATTTT.

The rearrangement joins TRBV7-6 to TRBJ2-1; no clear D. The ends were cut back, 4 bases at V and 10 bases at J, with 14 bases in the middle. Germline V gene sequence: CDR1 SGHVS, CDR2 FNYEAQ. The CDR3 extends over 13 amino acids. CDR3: CASSSIAGGEQFF. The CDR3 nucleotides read TGTGCCAGCAGCTCGATTGCAGGTGGGGAGCAGTTCTTC.

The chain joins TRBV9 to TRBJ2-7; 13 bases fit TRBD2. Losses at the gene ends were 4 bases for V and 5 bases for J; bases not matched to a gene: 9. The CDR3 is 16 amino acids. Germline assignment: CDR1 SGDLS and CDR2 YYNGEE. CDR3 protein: CASSPGGTSGTHEQYF. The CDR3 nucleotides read TGTGCCAGCAGCCCGGGGGGGACTAGCGGGACACACGAGCAGTACTTC.

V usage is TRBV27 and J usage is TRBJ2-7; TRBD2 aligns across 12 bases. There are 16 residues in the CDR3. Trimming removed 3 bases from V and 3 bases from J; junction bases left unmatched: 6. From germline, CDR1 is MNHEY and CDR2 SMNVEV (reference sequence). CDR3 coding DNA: TGTGCCAGCAGTTTCCGGACTAGCGGGACCATCTACGAGCAGTACTTC. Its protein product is CASSFRTSGTIYEQYF.

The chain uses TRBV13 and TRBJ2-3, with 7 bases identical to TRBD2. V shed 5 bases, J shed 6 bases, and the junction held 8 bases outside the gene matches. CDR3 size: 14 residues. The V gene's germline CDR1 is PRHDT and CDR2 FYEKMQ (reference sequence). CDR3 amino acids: CASSERLAPDTQYF. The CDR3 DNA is TGTGCCAGCAGCGAGCGACTAGCTCCCGATACGCAGTATTTT.

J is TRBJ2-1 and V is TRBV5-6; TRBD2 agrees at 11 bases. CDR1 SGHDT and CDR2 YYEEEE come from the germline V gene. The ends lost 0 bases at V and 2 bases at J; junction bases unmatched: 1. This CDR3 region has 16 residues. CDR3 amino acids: CASSLEGLAAYNEQFF. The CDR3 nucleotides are TGTGCCAGCAGCTTGGAGGGACTAGCGGCCTACAATGAGCAGTTCTTC.

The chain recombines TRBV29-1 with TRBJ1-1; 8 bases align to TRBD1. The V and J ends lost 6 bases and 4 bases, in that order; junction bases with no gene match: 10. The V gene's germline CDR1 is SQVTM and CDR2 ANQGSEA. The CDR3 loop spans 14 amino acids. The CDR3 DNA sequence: TGCAGCGTAGCAGGGGGCGAAGGTTTCACTGAAGCTTTCTTT. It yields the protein CSVAGGEGFTEAFF.

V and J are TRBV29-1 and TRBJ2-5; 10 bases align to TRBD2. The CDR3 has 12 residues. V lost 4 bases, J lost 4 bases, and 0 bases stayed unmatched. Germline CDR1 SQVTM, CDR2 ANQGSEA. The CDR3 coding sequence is TGCAGCGTTGGACTAGCGGGAGAGACCCAGTACTTC. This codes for CSVGLAGETQYF. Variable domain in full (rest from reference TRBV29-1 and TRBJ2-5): SAVISQKPSRDICQRGTSLTIQCQVDSQVTMMFWYRQQPGQSLTLIATANQGSEATYESGFVIDKFPISRPNLTFSTLTVSNMSPEDSSIYLCSVGLAGETQYFGPGTRLLVL.

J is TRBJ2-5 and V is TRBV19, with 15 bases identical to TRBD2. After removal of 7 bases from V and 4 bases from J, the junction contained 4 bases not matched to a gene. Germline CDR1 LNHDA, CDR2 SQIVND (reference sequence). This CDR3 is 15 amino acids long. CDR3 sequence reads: CASTRTSGRAETQYF. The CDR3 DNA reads TGTGCCAGTACCCGGACTAGCGGGAGGGCAGAGACCCAGTACTTC.

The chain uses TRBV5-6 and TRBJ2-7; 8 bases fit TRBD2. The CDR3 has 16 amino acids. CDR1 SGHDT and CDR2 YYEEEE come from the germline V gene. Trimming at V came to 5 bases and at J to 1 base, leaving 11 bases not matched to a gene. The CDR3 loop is CASSSEPGGKSYEQYF. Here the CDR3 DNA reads TGTGCCAGCAGTTCCGAACCGGGAGGGAAGTCCTACGAGCAGTACTTC.

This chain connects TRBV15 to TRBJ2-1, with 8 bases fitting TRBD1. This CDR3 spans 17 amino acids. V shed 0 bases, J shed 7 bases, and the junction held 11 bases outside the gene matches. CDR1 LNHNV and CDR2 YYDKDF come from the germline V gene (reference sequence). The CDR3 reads CATSRDLGQGARNEQFF. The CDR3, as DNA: TGTGCCACCAGCAGAGATCTTGGCCAGGGGGCACGGAATGAGCAGTTCTTC.

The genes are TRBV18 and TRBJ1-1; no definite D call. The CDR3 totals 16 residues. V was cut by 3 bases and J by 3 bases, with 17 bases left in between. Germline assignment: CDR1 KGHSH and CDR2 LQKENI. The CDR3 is CASSPSAYVTDTEAFF. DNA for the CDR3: TGTGCCAGCTCACCGAGCGCCTATGTAACGGACACTGAAGCTTTCTTT.

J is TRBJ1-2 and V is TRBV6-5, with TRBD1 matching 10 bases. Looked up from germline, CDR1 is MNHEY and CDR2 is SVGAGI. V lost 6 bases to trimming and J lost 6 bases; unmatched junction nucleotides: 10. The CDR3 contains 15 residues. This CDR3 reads CASSLLRDRGDGYTF. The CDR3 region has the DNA TGTGCCAGCAGCCTACTTCGGGACAGGGGAGATGGCTACACCTTC.

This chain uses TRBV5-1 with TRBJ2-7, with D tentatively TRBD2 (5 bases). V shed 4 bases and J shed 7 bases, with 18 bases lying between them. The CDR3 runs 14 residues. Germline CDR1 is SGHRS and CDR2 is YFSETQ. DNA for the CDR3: TGCGCCAGCAGCCAGCGGACGGAGGCGAGGGAGCAGTACTTC. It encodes CASSQRTEAREQYF.

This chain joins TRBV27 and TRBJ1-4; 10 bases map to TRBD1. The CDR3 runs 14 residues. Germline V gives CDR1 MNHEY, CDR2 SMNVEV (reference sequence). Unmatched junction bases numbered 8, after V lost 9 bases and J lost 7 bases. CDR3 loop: CARGAGDRGEKLFF. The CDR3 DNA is TGTGCCAGGGGTGCGGGGGACAGGGGTGAAAAACTGTTTTTT.

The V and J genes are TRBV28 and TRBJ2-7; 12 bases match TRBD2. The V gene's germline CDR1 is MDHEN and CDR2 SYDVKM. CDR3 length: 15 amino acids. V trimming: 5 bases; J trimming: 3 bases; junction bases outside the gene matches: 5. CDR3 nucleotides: TGTGCCAGCAGTCTACTACTAGCGGGGGGCTACGAGCAGTACTTC. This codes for CASSLLLAGGYEQYF.

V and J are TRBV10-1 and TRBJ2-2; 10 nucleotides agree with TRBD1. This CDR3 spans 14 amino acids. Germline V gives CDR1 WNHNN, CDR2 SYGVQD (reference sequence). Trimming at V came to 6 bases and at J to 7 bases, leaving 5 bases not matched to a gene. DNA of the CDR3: TGCGCCAGCAGGTCGGGACAGGGGTTCGGGGAGCTGTTTTTT. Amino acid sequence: CASRSGQGFGELFF.

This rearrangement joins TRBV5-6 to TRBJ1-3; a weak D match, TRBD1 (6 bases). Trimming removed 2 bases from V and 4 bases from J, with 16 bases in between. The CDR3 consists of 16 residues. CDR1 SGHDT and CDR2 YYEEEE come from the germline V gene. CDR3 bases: TGTGCCAGCAGCTTTTTCTCCGGACAGATAGGAAACACCATATATTTT. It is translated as CASSFFSGQIGNTIYF.

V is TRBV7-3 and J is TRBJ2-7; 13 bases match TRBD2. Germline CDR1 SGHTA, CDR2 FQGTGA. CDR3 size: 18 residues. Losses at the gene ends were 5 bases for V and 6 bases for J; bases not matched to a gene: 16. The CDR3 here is CASSKGGTGLAGAGEQYF. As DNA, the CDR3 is TGTGCCAGCAGCAAAGGGGGGACTGGACTAGCGGGAGCCGGCGAGCAGTACTTC.

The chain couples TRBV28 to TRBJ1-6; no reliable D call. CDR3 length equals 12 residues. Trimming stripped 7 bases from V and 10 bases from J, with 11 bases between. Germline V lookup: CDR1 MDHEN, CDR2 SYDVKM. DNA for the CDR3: TGTGCCAGCACCGGACCGGGGTCACCCCTCCACTTT. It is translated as CASTGPGSPLHF.

DNA of the CDR3: TGTGCCAGCAGCGCTAGCCTCTTAACTAGCGGCCGGGATACGCAGTATTTT. Translating gives CASSASLLTSGRDTQYF. The V and J genes are TRBV9 and TRBJ2-3, with 8 bases matching TRBD2. The V segment lost 3 bases and the J segment 6 bases; nucleotides outside the gene matches: 15. The V gene's germline CDR1 is SGDLS and CDR2 YYNGEE. The CDR3 is 17 amino acids. The variable domain in full, with the rest retrieved from reference TRBV9 and TRBJ2-3, is DSGVTQTPKHLITATGQRVTLRCSPRSGDLSVYWYQQSLDQGLQFLIQYYNGEERAKGNILERFSAQQFPDLHSELNLSSLELGDSALYFCASSASLLTSGRDTQYFGPGTRLTVL.

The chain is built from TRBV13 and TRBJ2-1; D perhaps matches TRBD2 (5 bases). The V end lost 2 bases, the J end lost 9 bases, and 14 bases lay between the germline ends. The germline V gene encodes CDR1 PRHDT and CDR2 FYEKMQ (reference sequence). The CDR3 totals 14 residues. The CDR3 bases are TGTGCCAGCAGCTTATTTTGGGAGACGGGTGAGCAGTTCTTC. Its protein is CASSLFWETGEQFF.

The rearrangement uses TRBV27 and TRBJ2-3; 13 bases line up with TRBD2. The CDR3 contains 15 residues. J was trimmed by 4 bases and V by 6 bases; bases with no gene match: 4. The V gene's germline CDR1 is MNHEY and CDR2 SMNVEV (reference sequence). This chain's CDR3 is CASRRTSGRSDTQYF. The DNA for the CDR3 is TGTGCCAGCAGACGGACTAGCGGGAGATCAGATACGCAGTATTTT.